This T cell receptor (beta chain) stems from a study of vaccination and CD4 T cells after COVID-19. Regarding treatment: roughly ten-day PBMC culture with coronavirus spike peptide pools or control peptides (ViraFEST assay). Trimming cost V 2 bases and J 2 bases, with 10 bases left between them. The CDR3 covers 15 residues. Germline lookup yields CDR1 LNHDA and CDR2 SQIVND (reference sequence). With the Oncomine TCR Beta short-read assay, DNA from cultured CD4+ T cells was sequenced. Each CDR3 protein gets one entry after TCRdb re-called the PCR reads with MiXCR. Counted here are over 3,000 distinct CDR3 sequences, 15% to 20% occurring once; the ten biggest clones make up about 22%. By frequency in the sample, this clonotype is large. What it binds is not known.

The sequencing input was CD4+ T cells from blood, cultured in vitro. The rearrangement joins TRBV19 to TRBJ1-5; D gene ambiguous. The sequence was obtained from a human donor who had recovered from COVID-19. The CDR3 coding sequence is TGTGCCAGTAGTATAATGGAGGGAGGCAATCAGCCCCAGCATTTT. Translated, it gives CASSIMEGGNQPQHF.